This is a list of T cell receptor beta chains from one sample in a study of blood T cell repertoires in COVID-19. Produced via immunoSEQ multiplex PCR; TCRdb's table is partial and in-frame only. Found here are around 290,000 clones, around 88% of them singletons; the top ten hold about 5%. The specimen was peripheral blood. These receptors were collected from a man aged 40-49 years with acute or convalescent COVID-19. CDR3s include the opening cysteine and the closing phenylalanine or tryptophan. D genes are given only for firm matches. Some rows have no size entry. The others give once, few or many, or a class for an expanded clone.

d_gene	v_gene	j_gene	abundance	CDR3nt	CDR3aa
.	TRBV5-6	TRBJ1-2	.	TGTGCCAGCAGCTTTTCTTCTTATGGCTACACCTTC	CASSFSSYGYTF
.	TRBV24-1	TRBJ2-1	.	TGTGCCACCAGTGATAGGCGGCCCGGAGGAGAGCAGTTCTTC	CATSDRRPGGEQFF
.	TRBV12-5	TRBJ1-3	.	TGTGCTAGTGGTTTTACAGGGTCCTCTGGAAACACCATATATTTT	CASGFTGSSGNTIYF
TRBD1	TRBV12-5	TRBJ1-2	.	TGTGCTAGTGGTTTGGGGGACAGGGGATATGGCTACACCTTC	CASGLGDRGYGYTF
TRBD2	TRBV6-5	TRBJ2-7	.	TGTGCCACCTCAAGCGGGGGGAGCTCCTACGAGCAGTACTTC	CATSSGGSSYEQYF
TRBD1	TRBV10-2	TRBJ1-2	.	TGCGCCAGCAGTGAACAGGGGACGGGCTATGGCTACACCTTC	CASSEQGTGYGYTF
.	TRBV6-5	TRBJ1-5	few	TGTGCTATTGGAGGGCCGGGGAGGGAGCCCCAGCATTTT	CAIGGPGREPQHF
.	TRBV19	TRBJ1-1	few	TGTGCCAGTAGTATAGATGGAGGGTACACTGAAGCTTTCTTT	CASSIDGGYTEAFF
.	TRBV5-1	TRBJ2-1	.	TGCGCCAGCGGACCGCAGGGGGGATCCTACAATGAGCAGTTCTTC	CASGPQGGSYNEQFF
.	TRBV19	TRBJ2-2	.	TGTGCCAGTAGTGCTCCGGCAGGCGCGAACACCGGGGAGCTGTTTTTT	CASSAPAGANTGELFF
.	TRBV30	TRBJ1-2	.	TGTGCCTGGAGTGTTGGCTTCGGAGGGATAAGTGGCTACACCTTC	CAWSVGFGGISGYTF
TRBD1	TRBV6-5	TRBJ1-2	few	TGTGCCAGCAGCCTCGACAGGGTTGATGGCTACACCTTC	CASSLDRVDGYTF
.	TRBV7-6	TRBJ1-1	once	TGTGCCAGCAGCTTAGCGACTAATGGGAACACTGAAGCTTTCTTT	CASSLATNGNTEAFF
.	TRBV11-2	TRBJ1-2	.	TGTGCCAGCAGCTTCTCTGGCGGGTCCTATGGCTACACCTTC	CASSFSGGSYGYTF
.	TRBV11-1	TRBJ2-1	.	TGTGCCAGCAGCTTAAGTGACAGCCGGTTCTTC	CASSLSDSRFF
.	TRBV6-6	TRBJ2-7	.	TGTGCCAGCAGTTACTCGATCCAGGGCACCTCGGAGGAGCAGTACTTC	CASSYSIQGTSEEQYF
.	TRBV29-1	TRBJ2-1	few	TGCAGCGTTGATGGAGAACGGGGTGAGCAGTTCTTC	CSVDGERGEQFF
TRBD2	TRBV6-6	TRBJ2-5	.	TGTGCCAGCAGCCCCTACCCGAGCGGGGTGGAGACCCAGTACTTC	CASSPYPSGVETQYF
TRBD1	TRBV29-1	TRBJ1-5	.	TGCAGCGTTGTAGGGGGACAGGATCAGCCCCAGCATTTT	CSVVGGQDQPQHF
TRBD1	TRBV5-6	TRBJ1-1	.	TGTGCCAGCAGCTTGGTCTGGACAGGGACGAACACTGAAGCTTTCTTT	CASSLVWTGTNTEAFF
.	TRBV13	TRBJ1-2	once	TGTGCCAGCAGCGCCCTTGAGGATGGCTACACCTTC	CASSALEDGYTF
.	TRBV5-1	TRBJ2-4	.	TGCGCCAGCAGCTTGGGTGACATCAATCGCATTCAGTACTTC	CASSLGDINRIQYF
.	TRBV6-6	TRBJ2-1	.	TGTGCCAGCAGTCGACCCTCGGGCACAGGATTCTCCTACAATGAGCAGTTCTTC	CASSRPSGTGFSYNEQFF
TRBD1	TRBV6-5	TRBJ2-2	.	TGTGCCAGCAGCCCCGGGACAGCGAACACCGGGGAGCTGTTTTTT	CASSPGTANTGELFF
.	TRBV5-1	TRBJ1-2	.	TGCGCCAGCAGCTCCTCGCTCGCCAGGGGTAGGGGTGGCTACACCTTC	CASSSSLARGRGGYTF
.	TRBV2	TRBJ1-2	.	TGTGCCAGCAGCGGTGGGGCCGGAAGGAACTATGGCTACACCTTC	CASSGGAGRNYGYTF
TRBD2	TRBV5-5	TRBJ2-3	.	TGTGCCAGCAGTCTCATCCCTAGCGGGGGGGCCCGAGATACGCAGTATTTT	CASSLIPSGGARDTQYF
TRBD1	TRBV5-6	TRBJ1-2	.	TGTGCCAGCAGCCAAGTCACAGGGGACGGCTACACCTTC	CASSQVTGDGYTF
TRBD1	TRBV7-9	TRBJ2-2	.	TGTGCCAGGGGCGGGACAGGGAACACCGGGGAGCTGTTTTTT	CARGGTGNTGELFF
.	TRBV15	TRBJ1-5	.	TGTGCCACCAGCAGAGGTAATAGCAATCAGCCCCAGCATTTT	CATSRGNSNQPQHF
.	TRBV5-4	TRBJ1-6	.	TGTGCCAGCAGCGCCTCAGGGGCTTGGGATTCACCCCTCCACTTT	CASSASGAWDSPLHF
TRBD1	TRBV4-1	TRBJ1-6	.	TGCGCCAGCAGCCCAGGGACAGGGCCGAATTCACCCCTCCACTTT	CASSPGTGPNSPLHF
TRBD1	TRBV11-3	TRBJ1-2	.	TGTGCCAGCAGCTTAGACTGGGACAGGGGGCGGGGGTTGGATGGCTACACCTTC	CASSLDWDRGRGLDGYTF
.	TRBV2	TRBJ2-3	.	TGTGCCAGCCGCCGGGGGGCCGGGGCAGATACGCAGTATTTT	CASRRGAGADTQYF
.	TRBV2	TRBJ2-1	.	TGTGCCAGCAGTTTTTTCCAGGGGAAGGGGAATGAGCAGTTCTTC	CASSFFQGKGNEQFF
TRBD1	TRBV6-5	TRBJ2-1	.	TGTGCCAGCAGTCCGACAGGGGCCACCTACAATGAGCAGTTCTTC	CASSPTGATYNEQFF
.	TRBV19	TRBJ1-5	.	TGTGCCAGTAGTATAGGTAGCCGGGGTATGAGATTT	CASSIGSRGMRF
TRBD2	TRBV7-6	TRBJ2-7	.	TGTGCCAGCAGCCTAGGTAGCCCCGCCGGGGGGGCAGGGGAGCAGTACTTC	CASSLGSPAGGAGEQYF
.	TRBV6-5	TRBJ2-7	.	TGTGCCAGCAGTTACGACCAGGGCGCATTTGGCGAGCAGTACTTC	CASSYDQGAFGEQYF
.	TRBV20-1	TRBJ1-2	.	TGCAGTGCTTCGCCTCTCGGTGGCTACACCTTC	CSASPLGGYTF
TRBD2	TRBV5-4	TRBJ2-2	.	TGTGCCAGCAGCTTCGAGCGGGGGGCCGGTAACGGGGAGCTGTTTTTT	CASSFERGAGNGELFF
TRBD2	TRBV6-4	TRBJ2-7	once	TGTGCCAGCAGTAGACTAGCGGGAACCTACGAGCAGTACTTC	CASSRLAGTYEQYF
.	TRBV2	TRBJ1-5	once	TGTGCCAGCAGTGAAGGGTGGCCCAGCAATCAGCCCCAGCATTTT	CASSEGWPSNQPQHF
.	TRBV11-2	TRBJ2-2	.	TGTGCCAGCAGCCCCAGATTGAACACCGGGGAGCTGTTTTTT	CASSPRLNTGELFF
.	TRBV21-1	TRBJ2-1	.	TGTGCCAGCAGCAAAGAGGGCAGGGCCTACAATGAGCAGTTCTTC	CASSKEGRAYNEQFF
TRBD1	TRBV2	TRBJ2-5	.	TGTGCCAGCCTCTTCCCGGGACAGGGCGGCCGAGAGACCCAGTACTTC	CASLFPGQGGRETQYF
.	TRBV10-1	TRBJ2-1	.	TGCGCCAGCAAGTACGGGGAGGAGGAGCAGTTCTTC	CASKYGEEEQFF
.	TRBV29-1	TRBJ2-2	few	TGCAGCGTTTCGCTAGCGAACACCGGGGAGCTGTTTTTT	CSVSLANTGELFF
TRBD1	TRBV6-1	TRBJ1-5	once	TGTGCCAGCAGTGGCCCAACAGGGGGTTCGTGGAGCAATCAGCCCCAGCATTTT	CASSGPTGGSWSNQPQHF
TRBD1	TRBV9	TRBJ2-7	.	TGTGCCAGCAGCCCCCGGGACAGGGCATCCTACGAGCAGTACTTC	CASSPRDRASYEQYF
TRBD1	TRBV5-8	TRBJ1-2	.	TGTGCCAGCAGTGCAGGGGGCCTAGGCTATGGCTACACCTTC	CASSAGGLGYGYTF
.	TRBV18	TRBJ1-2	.	TGTGCCAGCTCACCATTATCAGGGGAGTATGGCTACACCTTC	CASSPLSGEYGYTF
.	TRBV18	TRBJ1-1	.	TGTGCCAGCTCACCGGGACTCATGAACACTGAAGCTTTCTTT	CASSPGLMNTEAFF
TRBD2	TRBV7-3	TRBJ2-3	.	TGTGCCAGCAGCTCTAGCGGGGGCCCCGGGGATACGCAGTATTTT	CASSSSGGPGDTQYF
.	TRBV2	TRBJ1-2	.	TGTGCCAGCAGTGTGGGGGGTGGCTACACCTTC	CASSVGGGYTF
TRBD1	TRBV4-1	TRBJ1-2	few	TGCGCCAGCAGCCAAGAAAACCCGGGACAGGGCTTTGGCTACACCTTC	CASSQENPGQGFGYTF
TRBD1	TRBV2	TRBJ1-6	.	TGTGCCAGCAGACAGGGGGATGTGGGTTCACCCCTCCACTTT	CASRQGDVGSPLHF
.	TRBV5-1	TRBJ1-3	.	TGCGCCAGCAGCCCTGTCCTCTCTGGAAACACCATATATTTT	CASSPVLSGNTIYF
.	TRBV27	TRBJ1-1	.	TGTGCCAGCAGTTTGAGGCCCAGCACTGAAGCTTTCTTT	CASSLRPSTEAFF